The next 26 T cell receptor beta chains were all read from a single sample in a study of CD8 T cells in Susac syndrome. Random hexamers were used to reverse transcribe an amount of about 0.45 to 1 ug RNA. A single record per CDR3 protein comes from TCRdb applying MiXCR to the immunoSEQ multiplex PCR reads. The sample yields around 130,000 distinct CDR3 sequences, 94% seen once. Sequenced material: CD4+ T cells from PBMCs. Every receptor here comes from a human donor in good health.

The rearrangement links TRBV14 to TRBJ2-7; 7 nucleotides match TRBD1. J gave up 5 bases and V 2 bases, and 6 bases lay outside the gene matches. CDR3 length: 14 residues. The V gene's germline CDR1 is SGHDN and CDR2 FVKESK. DNA for the CDR3: TGTGCCAGCAGCCAAAAAGGGGGCTGGGACGAGCAGTACTTC. Translating gives CASSQKGGWDEQYF.

This clonotype was detected once. V is TRBV19 and J is TRBJ2-3, with TRBD2 matching over 8 bases. This CDR3 has 15 residues. The ends lost 3 bases at V and 0 bases at J; junction bases unmatched: 2. Germline CDR1 and CDR2: LNHDA and SQIVND (reference sequence). Here the CDR3 reads CASSISGDSTDTQYF. CDR3 DNA sequence: TGTGCCAGTAGTATTAGCGGGGATAGCACAGATACGCAGTATTTT. Complete variable domain (other parts from reference TRBV19 and TRBJ2-3): DGGITQSPKYLFRKEGQNVTLSCEQNLNHDAMYWYRQDPGQGLRLIYYSQIVNDFQKGDIAEGYSVSREKKESFPLTVTSAQKNPTAFYLCASSISGDSTDTQYFGPGTRLTVL.

This clonotype was observed once. J is TRBJ1-1 and V is TRBV29-1; no definite D call. Germline V gene sequence: CDR1 SQVTM, CDR2 ANQGSEA. This CDR3 has 11 residues. V lost 4 bases, J lost 1 base, and 4 bases lay in between. CDR3 coding DNA: TGCAGCGTTGGCGAGAACACTGAAGCTTTCTTT. Its translation is CSVGENTEAFF.

The chain carries TRBV9 and TRBJ2-7; TRBD1 matches 8 bases. The CDR3 runs 16 residues. The junction had 10 bases not matched to a gene; V was cut back by 4 bases and J by 1 base. Germline CDR1 and CDR2: SGDLS and YYNGEE. The CDR3 bases are TGTGCCAGCAGCATCGCAGGGGGCCCGGAATCCTACGAGCAGTACTTC. Translation: CASSIAGGPESYEQYF.

The CDR3 DNA sequence: TGTGCCAGCCTACAGAGACATAATTCACCCCTCCACTTT. Translating gives CASLQRHNSPLHF. The chain recombines TRBV12-3 or TRBV12-4 with TRBJ1-6; D unclear. Trimming shortened V by 8 bases and J by 5 bases, and 10 bases separated the two germline ends. The CDR3 is 13 amino acids.

This clonotype showed up just once. The chain carries TRBV29-1 and TRBJ2-5; 15 bases are shared with TRBD2. Germline-derived CDR1 and CDR2 are SQVTM and ANQGSEA. After removal of 7 bases from V and 6 bases from J, the junction contained 6 bases not matched to a gene. The CDR3 loop spans 14 amino acids. The DNA of the CDR3 is TGCAGCGGCGGACTAGCGGGAGGGCCGAAGACCCAGTACTTC. As protein: CSGGLAGGPKTQYF.

V gene TRBV7-2 combines with J gene TRBJ1-5, with 7 bases identical to TRBD1. The CDR3 runs 15 residues. Germline lookup yields CDR1 SGHTA and CDR2 FQGNSA. The J segment lost 2 bases and the V segment lost 5 bases, leaving 6 bases of the junction unmatched. The CDR3 DNA is TGTGCCAGCAGCACCTCAGGGGGTGGCAATCAGCCCCAGCATTTT. As protein: CASSTSGGGNQPQHF.

This chain connects TRBV5-4 to TRBJ2-7; 10 bases align to TRBD2. The CDR3 covers 14 residues. Germline loops: CDR1 SGHNT, CDR2 YYREEE (reference sequence). Losses at the gene ends were 4 bases for V and 7 bases for J; bases not matched to a gene: 8. CDR3 protein: CASSTAGTSDEQYF. The CDR3 nucleotides are TGTGCCAGCAGCACCGCCGGGACTAGCGATGAGCAGTACTTC. Full variable domain (remainder filled in from reference TRBV5-4 and TRBJ2-7): ETGVTQSPTHLIKTRGQQVTLRCSSQSGHNTVSWYQQALGQGPQFIFQYYREEENGRGNFPPRFSGLQFPNYSSELNVNALELDDSALYLCASSTAGTSDEQYFGPGTRLTVT.

The V call is TRBV7-2, the J call TRBJ1-6, with D unclear. Germline V gene lookup returns CDR1 SGHTA and CDR2 FQGNSA. The V and J ends lost 2 bases and 8 bases respectively, with 7 bases between them. CDR3 size: 13 residues. The CDR3 here is CASSLFEDSPLHF. In DNA form, the CDR3 reads TGTGCCAGCAGCTTATTTGAGGATTCACCCCTCCACTTT.

The rearrangement links TRBV3-1 to TRBJ2-3; D gene ambiguous. CDR1 is LGHDT, CDR2 YNNKEL, per germline (reference sequence). The V end was cut by 0 bases, the J end by 9 bases, with 10 bases between. CDR3 length: 13 amino acids. In DNA form, the CDR3 reads TGTGCCAGCAGCCAAGATCAAACGGGCACGCAGTATTTT. Protein product: CASSQDQTGTQYF.

This chain links TRBV6-2 or TRBV6-3 with TRBJ2-7; D remains unclear. Germline CDR1 MNHEY, CDR2 SVGEGT. The CDR3 contains 11 residues. V lost 7 bases to trimming and J lost 4 bases, with 8 bases between them. This CDR3 reads CASKNGYEQYF. As DNA, the CDR3 is TGTGCCAGCAAAAACGGTTACGAGCAGTACTTC.

J is TRBJ2-1 and V is TRBV18; D gene uncertain. This CDR3 comprises 14 residues. Trimming stripped 3 bases from V and 0 bases from J, with 6 bases between. Germline-derived CDR1 and CDR2 are KGHSH and LQKENI. This chain's CDR3 is CASSPPSSYNEQFF. The CDR3 DNA reads TGTGCCAGCTCACCCCCTAGCTCCTACAATGAGCAGTTCTTC. Full variable domain (remainder filled in from reference TRBV18 and TRBJ2-1): NAGVMQNPRHLVRRRGQEARLRCSPMKGHSHVYWYRQLPEEGLKFMVYLQKENIIDESGMPKERFSAEFPKEGPSILRIQQVVRGDSAAYFCASSPPSSYNEQFFGPGTRLTVL.

V is TRBV20-1 and J is TRBJ2-3; 7 bases are shared with TRBD2. J lost 1 base, V lost 5 bases, and 9 bases had no gene match. The V gene's germline CDR1 is DFQATT and CDR2 SNEGSKA (reference sequence). The CDR3 extends over 15 amino acids. CDR3 protein: CSAPEGGAGTDTQYF. In DNA form, the CDR3 reads TGCAGTGCTCCAGAGGGAGGGGCCGGCACAGATACGCAGTATTTT.

The V call is TRBV25-1, the J call TRBJ1-2; D may be TRBD1 (5 bases). The CDR3 extends over 13 amino acids. Trimming pared 4 bases from V and 4 bases from J, leaving 10 bases between. The germline V gene has CDR1 MGHDK and CDR2 SYGVNS. CDR3 in amino acids: CASSGGQFYGYTF. DNA for the CDR3: TGTGCCAGCAGTGGGGGCCAGTTCTATGGCTACACCTTC.

The J gene is TRBJ2-2, the V gene TRBV7-3; D is possibly TRBD2 (5 bases). This CDR3 is built from 15 residues. The ends were cut back, 4 bases at V and 1 base at J, with 10 bases in the middle. CDR1 and CDR2 (germline): SGHTA, FQGTGA. CDR3 nucleotides: TGTGCCAGCAGCTCCACTAGTCAGAACACCGGGGAGCTGTTTTTT. This codes for CASSSTSQNTGELFF. Complete variable domain (other parts from reference TRBV7-3 and TRBJ2-2): GAGVSQTPSNKVTEKGKYVELRCDPISGHTALYWYRQSLGQGPEFLIYFQGTGAADDSGLPNDRFFAVRPEGSVSTLKIQRTERGDSAVYLCASSSTSQNTGELFFGEGSRLTVL.

The chain employs TRBV5-1 and TRBJ1-6; 10 bases are a match to TRBD1. With V trimmed by 4 bases and J by 8 bases, 6 bases remained unmatched. This CDR3 contains 15 residues. CDR1 and CDR2 from the germline V gene are SGHRS and YFSETQ. The CDR3 bases are TGCGCCAGCAGCGGGGGGACAGGGGATCATTCACCCCTCCACTTT. It yields the protein CASSGGTGDHSPLHF.

The chain couples TRBV5-4 to TRBJ1-1; TRBD1 agrees at 7 bases. This CDR3 is built from 15 residues. Germline CDR1 SGHNT, CDR2 YYREEE (reference sequence). Unmatched junction bases numbered 6, after V lost 0 bases and J lost 4 bases. DNA for the CDR3: TGTGCCAGCAGCTTGGGGACAGAGGGGGCCACTGAAGCTTTCTTT. Translating it yields CASSLGTEGATEAFF.

The rearrangement links TRBV19 to TRBJ2-7, with 10 bases lining up with TRBD1. CDR1 and CDR2 from the germline V gene are LNHDA and SQIVND (reference sequence). CDR3 size: 14 residues. With 4 bases clipped from V and 3 bases from J, the junction kept 3 bases outside the gene matches. As DNA, the CDR3 is TGTGCCAGTAGTACCGGGACAGGGGTCTACGAGCAGTACTTC. The encoded protein is CASSTGTGVYEQYF.

The chain links TRBV18 to TRBJ1-1; D ambiguous. Per the germline V gene, CDR1 is KGHSH and CDR2 is LQKENI. The CDR3 totals 14 residues. Trimming shortened V by 2 bases and J by 0 bases, and 7 bases separated the two germline ends. CDR3 sequence: CASSPKALNTEAFF. The CDR3, as DNA: TGTGCCAGCTCACCAAAGGCTTTGAACACTGAAGCTTTCTTT.

This chain links TRBV6-2 or TRBV6-3 with TRBJ2-7, with 8 bases aligning to TRBD1. Germline lookup yields CDR1 MNHEY and CDR2 SVGEGT. The CDR3 covers 14 residues. The junction had 6 bases not matched to a gene; V was cut back by 5 bases and J by 3 bases. The CDR3 nucleotides read TGTGCCAGCAGTCGGACAGGGTCTCGCTACGAGCAGTACTTC. Amino acid sequence: CASSRTGSRYEQYF.

The chain joins TRBV29-1 to TRBJ1-5; D is perhaps TRBD1 (5 bases). The length of the CDR3 is 17 residues. V lost 4 bases to trimming and J lost 4 bases, with 23 bases between them. Germline V lookup: CDR1 SQVTM, CDR2 ANQGSEA. In DNA form, the CDR3 reads TGCAGCGTTGGGACGGAGAGTGGGACGGATATTAATCAGCCCCAGCATTTT. Translated, it gives CSVGTESGTDINQPQHF. Based on the CDR3 plus reference TRBV29-1 and TRBJ1-5, the full variable domain is SAVISQKPSRDICQRGTSLTIQCQVDSQVTMMFWYRQQPGQSLTLIATANQGSEATYESGFVIDKFPISRPNLTFSTLTVSNMSPEDSSIYLCSVGTESGTDINQPQHFGDGTRLSIL.

This chain connects TRBV7-9 to TRBJ2-7, with D tentatively TRBD1 (5 bases). V lost 3 bases and J lost 2, with 8 bases in between. Germline CDR1 is SEHNR and CDR2 is FQNEAQ (reference sequence). CDR3 length equals 13 residues. The CDR3 nucleotides read TGTGCCAGCAGCTTCCGACAGCCCTACGAGCAGTACTTC. Translating gives CASSFRQPYEQYF.

This clonotype was observed a single time. The gene calls are TRBV5-4 and TRBJ2-2, with D uncertain. This CDR3 is built from 16 residues. Germline CDR1 and CDR2: SGHNT and YYREEE (reference sequence). V lost 0 bases, J lost 1 base, and 10 bases lay in between. The CDR3 sequence: CASSLEGSRNTGELFF. In DNA, the CDR3 is TGTGCCAGCAGCTTGGAGGGCTCGAGGAACACCGGGGAGCTGTTTTTT.

The V call is TRBV18, the J call TRBJ2-3, with 8 nucleotides matching TRBD2. The junction had 2 bases not matched to a gene; V was cut back by 4 bases and J by 2 bases. CDR3 length: 14 amino acids. Germline CDR1 reads KGHSH; CDR2 reads LQKENI. The CDR3 bases are TGTGCCAGCTCACTAGCGGGACCCACAGATACGCAGTATTTT. It encodes CASSLAGPTDTQYF.

This chain uses TRBV20-1 with TRBJ2-7; 10 bases agree with TRBD1. Germline V gives CDR1 DFQATT, CDR2 SNEGSKA (reference sequence). This CDR3 has 13 amino acids. V gave up 5 bases and J gave up 5 bases; unmatched junction bases: 6. CDR3 sequence reads: CSAAGTGVDEQYF. The CDR3 nucleotides read TGCAGTGCTGCCGGGACAGGGGTCGACGAGCAGTACTTC.

The chain joins TRBV5-1 to TRBJ2-7; TRBD2 matches at 12 bases. After removal of 6 bases from V and 6 bases from J, the junction contained 13 bases not matched to a gene. The CDR3 length is 16 residues. Germline assignment: CDR1 SGHRS and CDR2 YFSETQ. CDR3 sequence (DNA): TGCGCCAGCACCCGACTAGCGGGAGAAGTCGGATCCGAGCAGTACTTC. As protein: CASTRLAGEVGSEQYF.